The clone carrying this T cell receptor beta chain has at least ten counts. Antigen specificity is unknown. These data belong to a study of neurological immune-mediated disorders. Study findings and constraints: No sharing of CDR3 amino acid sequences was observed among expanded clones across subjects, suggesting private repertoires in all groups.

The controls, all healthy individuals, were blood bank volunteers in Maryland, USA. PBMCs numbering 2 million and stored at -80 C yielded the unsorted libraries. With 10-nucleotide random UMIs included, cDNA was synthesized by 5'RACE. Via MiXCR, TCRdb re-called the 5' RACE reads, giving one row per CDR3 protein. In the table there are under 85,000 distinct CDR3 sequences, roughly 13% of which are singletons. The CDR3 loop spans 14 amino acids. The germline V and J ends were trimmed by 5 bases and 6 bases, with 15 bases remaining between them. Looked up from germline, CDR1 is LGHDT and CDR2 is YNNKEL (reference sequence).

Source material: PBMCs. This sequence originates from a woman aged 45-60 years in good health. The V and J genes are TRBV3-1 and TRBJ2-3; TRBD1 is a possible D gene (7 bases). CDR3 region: CASSFSTGTDTQYF. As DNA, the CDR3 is TGTGCCAGCAGCTTTTCGACAGGGACTGATACGCAGTATTTT.